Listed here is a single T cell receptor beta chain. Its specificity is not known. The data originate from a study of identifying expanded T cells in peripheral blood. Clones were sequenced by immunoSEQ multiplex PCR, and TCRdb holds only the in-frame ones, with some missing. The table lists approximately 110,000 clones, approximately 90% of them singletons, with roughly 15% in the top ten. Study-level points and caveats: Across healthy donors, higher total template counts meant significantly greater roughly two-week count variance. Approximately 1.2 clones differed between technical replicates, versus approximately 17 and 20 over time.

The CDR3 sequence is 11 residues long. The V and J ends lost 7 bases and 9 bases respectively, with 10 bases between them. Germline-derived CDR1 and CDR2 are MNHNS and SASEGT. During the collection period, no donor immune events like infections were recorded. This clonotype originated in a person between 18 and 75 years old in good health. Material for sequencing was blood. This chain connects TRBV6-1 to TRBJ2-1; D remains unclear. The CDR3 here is CASIRGGEQFF. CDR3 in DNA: TGTGCCAGCATACGCGGCGGTGAGCAGTTCTTC.